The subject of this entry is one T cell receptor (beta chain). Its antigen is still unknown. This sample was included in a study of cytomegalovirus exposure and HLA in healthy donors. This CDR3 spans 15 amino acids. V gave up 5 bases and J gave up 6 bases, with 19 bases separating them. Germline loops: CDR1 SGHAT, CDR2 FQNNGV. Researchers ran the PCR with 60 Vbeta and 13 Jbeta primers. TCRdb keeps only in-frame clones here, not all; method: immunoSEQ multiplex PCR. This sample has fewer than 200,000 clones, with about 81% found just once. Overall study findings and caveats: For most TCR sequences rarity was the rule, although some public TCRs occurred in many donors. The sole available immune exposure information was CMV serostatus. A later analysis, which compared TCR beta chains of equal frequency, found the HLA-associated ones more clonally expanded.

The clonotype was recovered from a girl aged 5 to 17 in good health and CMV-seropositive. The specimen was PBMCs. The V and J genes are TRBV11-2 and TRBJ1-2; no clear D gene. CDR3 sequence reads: CASSDIKGSLDGYTF. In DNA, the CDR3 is TGTGCCAGCAGCGATATTAAAGGGAGTCTCGATGGCTACACCTTC.